This T cell receptor beta chain was sequenced for a study of siplizumab effects on memory and regulatory T cells. Concerning this clone: Its target is unknown.

Overall study findings and caveats: No assignable naive or memory phenotype existed for roughly 80-96% of proliferating CD4+ or CD8+ clones. No more than a minor fraction of alloreactive clones could be traced back to unstimulated subsets.

Every sample had 80,000 to 100,000 of its TCR templates assayed. Libraries were prepared by immunoSEQ multiplex PCR; TCRdb keeps only in-frame clonotypes and omits some of them. Of approximately 70,000 clones in the sample, 75% to 95% are singletons; the top ten hold around 30%. The CDR3 spans 15 residues. The germline CDR1 and CDR2 sequences are SGHRS and YFSETQ. V gave up 2 bases and J gave up 10 bases, with 16 bases separating them. Sequencing was performed on CD8+ T cells sorted from blood. The chain employs TRBV5-1 and TRBJ1-6, with D uncertain. The sequence derives from a human donor in good health. In DNA, the CDR3 is TGCGCCAGCAGCTTAGGCGAAATTGAAGGCTCACCCCTCCACTTT. Protein product: CASSLGEIEGSPLHF.